The clone carrying this T cell receptor (beta chain) was seen more than once but under ten times. Any gene name here is a mouse gene name. The missing CDR3 end, 4 residues past where the read stops, is filled in from the germline J gene. This same CDR3 is encoded by further DNA sequences in the sample. These data originate in a study of CD8+ T cells in alopecia areata. As the sequencing template, cDNA was produced by extracting RNA and reverse transcribing it. The method was immunoSEQ multiplex PCR; TCRdb's version includes in-frame clones alone and lacks a portion of them. The sample counts some 110,000 clones, none seen once; the ten largest own roughly 21%. The CDR3 is 14 amino acids. CDR1 and CDR2 from the germline V gene are NSQYPW and LRSPGD (reference sequence). The trim removed 4 bases at V and 1 base at J, leaving 2 bases unmatched.

The rearrangement uses TRBV1 and TRBJ2-3, with 7 bases matching TRBD2. The specimen sequenced was lesional skin. This clonotype was sampled from a C3H/HeJ mouse with alopecia areata. The strain's MHC: H2-k. CDR3 DNA, as far as it was read: TGCACCTGCAGTGGGGGGGGTGGTGCAGAA. Its protein is CTCSGGGGAE. The full CDR3 is CTCSGGGGAETLYF.